The 29 T cell receptor beta chains below all came from one sample that was sequenced in a study of vaccination effects on CD4 cells after COVID-19. Some clones are missing from TCRdb's copy, which holds only in-frame ones; the method was immunoSEQ multiplex PCR. This sample has 45,000 to 55,000 clones, with about four fifths found just once. These TCRs' antigens remain unknown. Having been cultured for around ten days, the cells underwent CD4+ T cell isolation. The individual was infected with SARS-CoV-2 between March and December 2020, as confirmed by PCR. The cohort was immunized with two doses of either the BNT162b2 or mRNA-1273 vaccine. The sequenced sample was CD4+ T cells from PBMCs cultured without peptide, obtained after COVID-19 vaccination. The receptors here all came from a human donor who had a prior SARS-CoV-2 infection.

CDR3 sequence reads: CAWSVRGTDTQYF. For the CDR3, the DNA is TGTGCCTGGAGTGTCAGGGGAACAGATACGCAGTATTTT. The rearrangement uses TRBV30 and TRBJ2-3, with a tentative D call TRBD1 (6 bases). The CDR3 runs to 13 residues. V was trimmed by 0 bases and J by 3 bases, leaving 7 bases between them. Germline V CDR1 and CDR2: GTSNPN, SVGIG (reference sequence).

This chain connects TRBV7-2 to TRBJ1-4, with D possibly being TRBD1 (5 bases). V lost 0 bases and J 13 bases, leaving 12 bases between the germline ends. Looked up from germline, CDR1 is SGHTA and CDR2 is FQGNSA. The CDR3 sequence is 13 residues long. CDR3 amino acids: CASSLAWQGGLFF. CDR3 nucleotides: TGTGCCAGCAGCTTAGCGTGGCAGGGAGGACTGTTTTTT.

The chain recombines TRBV11-2 with TRBJ2-7; 7 bases match TRBD1. CDR1 is SGHAT, CDR2 FQNNGV, per germline. The V and J ends lost 3 bases and 2 bases, in that order; junction bases with no gene match: 7. The CDR3 consists of 15 residues. CDR3 residues: CASSLMGQPTYEQYF. CDR3 nucleotide sequence: TGTGCCAGCAGCTTGATGGGACAGCCCACCTACGAGCAGTACTTC.

The rearrangement joins TRBV6-5 to TRBJ2-7; no clear D gene. The CDR3 runs to 16 residues. The V and J ends lost 0 bases and 0 bases respectively, with 12 bases between them. Per germline, CDR1 MNHEY and CDR2 SVGAGI. CDR3 sequence reads: CASSYSIGRLSYEQYF. CDR3 in DNA: TGTGCCAGCAGTTACTCGATTGGTAGGCTCTCCTACGAGCAGTACTTC.

The chain carries TRBV1 and TRBJ1-2; TRBD1, as called in the table, went unchecked against the DNA. TRBV1 is tagged as a pseudogene. The CDR3 covers 12 residues. For the CDR3, the DNA is TGCACCAGCAACACCAGGGGATATGGCTACACCTTC. Translated, it gives CTSNTRGYGYTF.

This clone is a singleton in its sample. J is TRBJ1-3 and V is TRBV7-9, with a weak D call TRBD1 (5 bases). The CDR3 spans 14 residues. V was trimmed by 5 bases and J by 3 bases, leaving 11 bases between them. Germline CDR1 is SEHNR and CDR2 is FQNEAQ (reference sequence). The CDR3 region is CASSRGGYGNTIYF. The CDR3, as DNA: TGTGCCAGCAGCCGCGGGGGGTATGGAAACACCATATATTTT.

The chain links TRBV10-3 to TRBJ1-6; possibly TRBD1 for D (5 bases). This CDR3 region has 17 residues. V was cut by 3 bases and J by 9 bases, with 21 bases left in between. CDR1 ENHRY and CDR2 SYGVKD come from the germline V gene. As DNA, the CDR3 is TGTGCCATCAGTGAAAACTGGGGGAGGAACCTGGGTTCACCCCTCCACTTT. Residues: CAISENWGRNLGSPLHF.

The chain recombines TRBV28 with TRBJ1-6; D not certain. From germline, CDR1 is MDHEN and CDR2 SYDVKM. V dropped 7 bases and J dropped 3 bases, with 7 bases sitting between them. CDR3 size: 13 residues. The CDR3 here is CASKGSYNSPLHF. CDR3 DNA sequence: TGTGCCAGCAAAGGCAGCTATAATTCACCCCTCCACTTT.

The chain joins TRBV6-5 to TRBJ1-1; a weak D match, TRBD1 (5 bases). The CDR3 is 15 residues long. From germline, CDR1 is MNHEY and CDR2 SVGAGI. The V end was cut by 5 bases, the J end by 2 bases, with 15 bases between. The CDR3 protein is CASSTLPGLNTEAFF. The CDR3 DNA sequence: TGTGCCAGCAGTACGCTCCCGGGGCTCAACACTGAAGCTTTCTTT.

This clone occurred a few times. The chain couples TRBV5-4 to TRBJ2-2, with a possible D match to TRBD2 (6 bases). CDR1 and CDR2 (germline): SGHNT, YYREEE (reference sequence). The V gene lost 4 bases and the J gene lost 0 bases, with 10 bases spanning the gap. The length of the CDR3 is 15 residues. The CDR3 DNA reads TGTGCCAGCAGCCCAGCGGGCACGAACACCGGGGAGCTGTTTTTT. It encodes CASSPAGTNTGELFF.

The rearrangement uses TRBV5-1 and TRBJ1-1, with 12 bases identical to TRBD1. CDR1 and CDR2 (germline): SGHRS, YFSETQ. The CDR3 covers 15 residues. V dropped 1 base and J dropped 4; count of bases not matched to a gene: 2. The CDR3 region has the DNA TGCGCCAGCAGCTTGATGGGACAGGGGGCCACTGAAGCTTTCTTT. Amino acids: CASSLMGQGATEAFF.

In the case of this clone: One end of the junction does not line up with germline, which may come from a read error. V and J are TRBV7-7 and TRBJ2-3; maybe TRBD1 (7 bases). There are 17 residues in the CDR3. Germline loops: CDR1 SSHAT, CDR2 FNYEAQ (reference sequence). CDR3 coding DNA: TGTGCTAGCAGTCCCGGGCAGGGGGGCTTGGGTACAGATACGCAGTATTTT. It is translated as CASSPGQGGLGTDTQYF.

This clone was found a few times. The rearrangement joins TRBV4-2 to TRBJ1-2; D perhaps matches TRBD1 (5 bases). There are 14 residues in the CDR3. Germline assignment: CDR1 LGHNA and CDR2 YNFKEQ. The V end lost 2 bases, the J end lost 5 bases, and 12 bases lay between the germline ends. The CDR3 loop is CASSQYETDYGYTF. For the CDR3, the DNA is TGTGCCAGCAGCCAATATGAGACAGATTATGGCTACACCTTC.

The rearrangement joins TRBV2 to TRBJ2-7, with D maybe TRBD1 (6 bases). Per the germline V gene, CDR1 is SNHLY and CDR2 is FYNNEI. CDR3 length: 14 amino acids. The V and J ends lost 5 bases and 2 bases respectively, with 13 bases between them. The CDR3 DNA sequence: TGTGCCAGCAGTAAACAGGGTTGGGCCTACGAGCAGTACTTC. Translated, it gives CASSKQGWAYEQYF.

The chain combines TRBV9 with TRBJ2-3; D not certain. The germline V gene has CDR1 SGDLS and CDR2 YYNGEE. The CDR3 covers 12 residues. Trimming took 3 bases from V and 0 from J, leaving 2 bases between them. The CDR3 coding sequence is TGTGCCAGCAGCGCTAGCACAGATACGCAGTATTTT. Translating it yields CASSASTDTQYF.

The chain links TRBV4-2 to TRBJ2-5; the match to TRBD2 covers 7 bases. Germline V gives CDR1 LGHNA, CDR2 YNFKEQ. The CDR3 is 17 residues long. V lost 4 bases and J lost 6; bases outside the gene matches: 17. The CDR3 protein is CASSLGGGESGMQTQYF. The CDR3 DNA reads as TGTGCCAGCAGCCTCGGGGGAGGGGAGAGTGGAATGCAGACCCAGTACTTC.

This chain uses TRBV7-6 with TRBJ2-1; 11 bases fit TRBD1. This CDR3 spans 14 amino acids. In germline, CDR1 is SGHVS, CDR2 FNYEAQ. The V gene end was trimmed by 5 bases and the J gene end by 10 bases; junction bases not matched to a gene: 7. The chain's CDR3 is CASSPGTGGREQFF. CDR3 nucleotide sequence: TGTGCCAGCAGCCCCGGGACAGGGGGAAGGGAGCAGTTCTTC.

V gene TRBV4-3 combines with J gene TRBJ1-4, with 8 nucleotides matching TRBD1. The CDR3 loop spans 15 amino acids. The germline V gene encodes CDR1 LGHNA and CDR2 YSLEER. Trimming at V came to 3 bases and at J to 5 bases, leaving 5 bases not matched to a gene. This CDR3 reads CASSQGQAGNEKLFF. In DNA, the CDR3 is TGCGCCAGCAGCCAGGGACAGGCTGGAAATGAAAAACTGTTTTTT.

V gene TRBV27 combines with J gene TRBJ1-5; TRBD1 is a possible D gene (5 bases). CDR1 MNHEY and CDR2 SMNVEV come from the germline V gene (reference sequence). Trimming cost V 4 bases and J 1 base, with 8 bases left between them. The CDR3 totals 14 residues. The CDR3 reads CASSYGGSNQPQHF. As DNA, the CDR3 is TGTGCCAGCAGTTACGGGGGAAGCAATCAGCCCCAGCATTTT.

This rearrangement joins TRBV6-6 to TRBJ2-7; 7 bases line up with TRBD1. CDR3 length: 14 residues. J was trimmed by 3 bases and V by 4 bases; bases with no gene match: 6. In germline, CDR1 is MNHNY, CDR2 SVGAGI (reference sequence). This CDR3 is CASSLGQPFYEQYF. The CDR3 DNA reads TGTGCCAGCAGTTTGGGACAGCCATTCTACGAGCAGTACTTC.

CDR3 coding DNA: TGTGCCAGCAGCCAATGGTCCGGGGAGCTGTTTTTT. It codes for CASSQWSGELFF. The chain carries TRBV3-1 (or the pseudogene TRBV3-2) and TRBJ2-2; D is unresolved. Germline V lookup: CDR1 LGHDT, CDR2 YNNKEL (reference sequence). Trimming cost V 2 bases and J 6 bases, with 4 bases left between them. The CDR3 is 12 residues long.

The rearrangement uses TRBV7-3 and TRBJ2-1; the match to TRBD1 covers 10 bases. V lost 6 bases to trimming and J lost 12 bases; unmatched junction nucleotides: 11. CDR1 is SGHTA, CDR2 FQGTGA, per germline. There are 14 residues in the CDR3. The chain's CDR3 is CASRPGTGETRQFF. The CDR3, as DNA: TGTGCCAGCAGACCCGGGACAGGGGAAACTCGGCAGTTCTTC. Full variable domain (missing parts from reference TRBV7-3 and TRBJ2-1): GAGVSQTPSNKVTEKGKYVELRCDPISGHTALYWYRQSLGQGPEFLIYFQGTGAADDSGLPNDRFFAVRPEGSVSTLKIQRTERGDSAVYLCASRPGTGETRQFFGPGTRLTVL.

The chain is built from TRBV11-3 and TRBJ2-1; weak D call: TRBD2 (6 bases). The CDR3 sequence is 16 residues long. Germline loops: CDR1 SGHNT, CDR2 YENEEA. V lost 3 bases and J lost 5, with 17 bases in between. The CDR3 nucleotides are TGTGCCAGCAGCTTCGGACGGGAGAGTTCTCACAATGAGCAGTTCTTC. It yields the protein CASSFGRESSHNEQFF.

The rearrangement links TRBV24-1 to TRBJ2-1; 8 bases are a match to TRBD1. V dropped 3 bases and J dropped 7; count of bases not matched to a gene: 13. Germline V lookup: CDR1 KGHDR, CDR2 SFDVKD. The CDR3 length is 17 residues. The CDR3 DNA reads as TGTGCCACCAGTGATGGACAGGGTCAATCTACAGCGAATGAGCAGTTCTTC. It specifies CATSDGQGQSTANEQFF.

The rearrangement joins TRBV7-3 to TRBJ1-1; D is undetermined. The CDR3 sequence is 13 residues long. Germline CDR1 SGHTA, CDR2 FQGTGA. V shed 1 base and J shed 1 base, with 4 bases lying between them. CDR3: CASSLNGNTEAFF. The CDR3 coding sequence is TGTGCCAGCAGCTTAAACGGGAACACTGAAGCTTTCTTT.

V usage is TRBV5-6 and J usage is TRBJ1-2, with D uncertain. Trimming left V 4 bases short and J 3 bases short, with 16 bases between. Germline loops: CDR1 SGHDT, CDR2 YYEEEE. CDR3 size: 15 residues. In nucleotides, the CDR3 is TGTGCCAGCAGCCTGCCCGGCGAGGGCGACTATGGCTACACCTTC. This sequence encodes CASSLPGEGDYGYTF.

This chain joins TRBV5-1 and TRBJ2-3; D is possibly TRBD2 (5 bases). The germline gives CDR1 SGHRS, CDR2 YFSETQ. Trimming took off 0 bases at V and 5 bases at J, with 16 bases between the two ends. This CDR3 is built from 16 residues. CDR3 nucleotide sequence: TGCGCCAGCAGCTTGGCTAGGCCAGGACTGGAAGATACGCAGTATTTT. Encoded protein: CASSLARPGLEDTQYF.

This clone came up once. The rearrangement uses TRBV18 and TRBJ2-4, with D possibly matching TRBD2 (6 bases). Germline V gene sequence: CDR1 KGHSH, CDR2 LQKENI. The CDR3 consists of 13 residues. V shed 6 bases and J shed 8 bases, with 14 bases lying between them. The CDR3 DNA is TGTGCCAGCTCGGTCAGCGGGCGGGACATTCAGTACTTC. Protein sequence: CASSVSGRDIQYF.

The V call is TRBV4-1, the J call TRBJ2-7, with 7 positions matching TRBD1. Trimming at V came to 4 bases and at J to 3 bases, leaving 9 bases not matched to a gene. There are 15 residues in the CDR3. Germline-derived CDR1 and CDR2 are MGHRA and YSYEKL. The CDR3 DNA follows: TGCGCCAGCAGCCCCCGGACAGGAAAAATCTACGAGCAGTACTTC. The encoded protein is CASSPRTGKIYEQYF.